The 30 T cell receptor beta chains given below trace back to one sample, sequenced in a study of blood T cell repertoires in COVID-19. Clones were sequenced by immunoSEQ multiplex PCR, and TCRdb holds only the in-frame ones, with some missing. The sample has roughly 120,000 clones, more than 75% seen once; the top ten hold roughly 4.9%. Sequencing was carried out using peripheral blood. The receptors here all came from a human donor in a cohort sampled during active COVID-19.

This clone has just one count. The V call is TRBV5-1, the J call TRBJ1-2, with D tentatively TRBD1 (6 bases). CDR1 SGHRS and CDR2 YFSETQ come from the germline V gene. The CDR3 covers 14 residues. V was clipped by 0 bases and J by 4 bases, with 10 bases between them. CDR3 nucleotide sequence: TGCGCCAGCAGCTTGGAAGGACAGCCCTATGGCTACACCTTC. It codes for CASSLEGQPYGYTF.

This clone was seen just once. The chain links TRBV27 to TRBJ2-1; the match to TRBD2 covers 12 bases. Per the germline V gene, CDR1 is MNHEY and CDR2 is SMNVEV (reference sequence). The V gene end was trimmed by 8 bases and the J gene end by 12 bases; junction bases not matched to a gene: 17. CDR3 length equals 16 residues. The CDR3 is CASAPRPGLAGGRQFF. CDR3 DNA: TGTGCCAGCGCTCCCCGTCCGGGACTAGCGGGTGGAAGGCAGTTCTTC.

In nucleotides, the CDR3 is TGTGCCAGCAGCGTAGGGTCTAGCGGGGCCACAGATACGCAGTATTTT. Its translation is CASSVGSSGATDTQYF. The chain has TRBV9 and TRBJ2-3, with 9 bases aligning to TRBD2. After removal of 0 bases from V and 2 bases from J, the junction contained 4 bases not matched to a gene. CDR3 length: 16 amino acids. Germline V gene lookup returns CDR1 SGDLS and CDR2 YYNGEE. The full variable domain, with the rest looked up from reference TRBV9 and TRBJ2-3, is DSGVTQTPKHLITATGQRVTLRCSPRSGDLSVYWYQQSLDQGLQFLIQYYNGEERAKGNILERFSAQQFPDLHSELNLSSLELGDSALYFCASSVGSSGATDTQYFGPGTRLTVL.

The chain has TRBV19 and TRBJ2-2; 9 bases match TRBD1. Germline values: CDR1 LNHDA, CDR2 SQIVND (reference sequence). The CDR3 length is 16 residues. V lost 6 bases to trimming and J lost 8 bases; unmatched junction nucleotides: 13. The CDR3 sequence: CASRHLPWTGAGELFF. CDR3 nucleotide sequence: TGTGCCAGTAGGCATCTCCCCTGGACAGGGGCGGGGGAGCTGTTTTTT.

The V gene is TRBV7-2, the J gene TRBJ2-3; 9 positions agree with TRBD2. This CDR3 spans 14 amino acids. The V and J ends lost 3 bases and 13 bases, in that order; junction bases with no gene match: 11. Germline V CDR1 and CDR2: SGHTA, FQGNSA. CDR3 sequence (DNA): TGTGCCAGCAGCTTCGGGACTAGCCCGGGTTTGGAGTATTTT. It specifies CASSFGTSPGLEYF.

The V call is TRBV12-5, the J call TRBJ1-6; TRBD1 agrees at 12 bases. The germline V gene encodes CDR1 LGHNT and CDR2 FRNRAP. This CDR3 has 17 residues. J gave up 7 bases and V 5 bases, and 9 bases lay outside the gene matches. CDR3 sequence reads: CASGPRDRGRGNSPLHF. Here the CDR3 DNA reads TGTGCTAGTGGTCCAAGGGACAGGGGGCGTGGAAATTCACCCCTCCACTTT.

V gene TRBV6-6 combines with J gene TRBJ1-5; 7 nucleotides line up with TRBD1. The CDR3 is made up of 13 amino acids. Germline loops: CDR1 MNHNY, CDR2 SVGAGI (reference sequence). Trimming removed 5 bases from V and 2 bases from J; junction bases left unmatched: 0. CDR3 nucleotide sequence: TGTGCCAGCAGTACAGGGGGCAATCAGCCCCAGCATTTT. Its translation: CASSTGGNQPQHF.

The chain recombines TRBV4-1 with TRBJ2-1; D may be TRBD2 (6 bases). This CDR3 has 18 residues. Trimming shortened V by 6 bases and J by 0 bases, and 21 bases separated the two germline ends. The V gene's germline CDR1 is MGHRA and CDR2 YSYEKL. CDR3 region: CASSPTGRSGSSYNEQFF. DNA for the CDR3: TGCGCCAGCAGTCCAACGGGGAGGTCAGGAAGCTCCTACAATGAGCAGTTCTTC.

This clone was seen more than once but under ten times. The chain recombines TRBV28 with TRBJ1-4, with D possibly being TRBD1 (6 bases). The V end lost 6 bases, the J end lost 6 bases, and 20 bases lay between the germline ends. The CDR3 runs to 16 residues. CDR1 and CDR2 from the germline V gene are MDHEN and SYDVKM. The DNA for the CDR3 is TGTGCCAGCAGACCAAACTCCGTGAGGACAGATGAAAAACTGTTTTTT. Amino acids: CASRPNSVRTDEKLFF.

Sample share makes this clone medium-sized. V gene TRBV7-9 combines with J gene TRBJ1-4, with 9 bases fitting TRBD1. The CDR3 covers 15 residues. Germline V gene lookup returns CDR1 SEHNR and CDR2 FQNEAQ (reference sequence). V shed 5 bases, J shed 5 bases, and the junction held 6 bases outside the gene matches. CDR3 bases: TGTGCCAGCAGCCCACCCGGGACAGGGAATGAAAAACTGTTTTTT. It encodes CASSPPGTGNEKLFF.

This chain connects TRBV6-1 to TRBJ2-7; 8 bases fit TRBD1. V shed 2 bases and J 3 bases; nucleotides not matched to a gene: 3. CDR3 length: 14 residues. Germline CDR1 and CDR2: MNHNS and SASEGT. CDR3 in amino acids: CASSEQGANYEQYF. CDR3 in DNA: TGTGCCAGCAGTGAACAGGGGGCGAACTACGAGCAGTACTTC.

This chain links TRBV6-5 with TRBJ2-7; 10 positions match TRBD2. J lost 0 bases, V lost 2 bases, and 1 base had no gene match. Germline V lookup: CDR1 MNHEY, CDR2 SVGAGI. This CDR3 spans 15 amino acids. This CDR3 reads CASSYKREGSYEQYF. The DNA of the CDR3 is TGTGCCAGCAGTTACAAGCGGGAGGGCTCCTACGAGCAGTACTTC.

This sequence joins TRBV9 and TRBJ2-1, with TRBD2 matching 9 bases. Trimming at V came to 0 bases and at J to 7 bases, leaving 17 bases not matched to a gene. The germline CDR1 and CDR2 sequences are SGDLS and YYNGEE. The CDR3 spans 19 residues. The CDR3 sequence: CASSVEGRRWLAGKNEQFF. CDR3 nucleotide sequence: TGTGCCAGCAGCGTAGAGGGACGTCGGTGGCTAGCGGGAAAGAATGAGCAGTTCTTC.

This chain links TRBV19 with TRBJ2-2; the D gene is possibly TRBD2 (6 bases). This CDR3 comprises 18 residues. Per germline, CDR1 LNHDA and CDR2 SQIVND (reference sequence). Trimming removed 3 bases at V and 7 bases at J, with 24 bases between. The DNA for the CDR3 is TGTGCCAGTAGTATGTTCGTGCCCGGAAGTTGGGGAGGCGGGGAGCTGTTTTTT. This encodes CASSMFVPGSWGGGELFF.

This clone has only a few counts. The rearrangement joins TRBV7-9 to TRBJ1-3; 7 positions match TRBD1. The germline CDR1 and CDR2 sequences are SEHNR and FQNEAQ (reference sequence). With 4 bases clipped from V and 0 bases from J, the junction kept 3 bases outside the gene matches. The CDR3 runs 15 residues. CDR3 sequence: CASSSGGFSGNTIYF. CDR3 DNA sequence: TGTGCCAGCAGCTCAGGGGGTTTCTCTGGAAACACCATATATTTT.

The genes are TRBV6-5 and TRBJ1-5, with a tentative D call TRBD1 (5 bases). Germline V gives CDR1 MNHEY, CDR2 SVGAGI. V was shortened by 5 bases and J by 1 base, with 12 bases between the two germline ends. The CDR3 length is 15 residues. CDR3 DNA: TGTGCCAGCAGTCGGGACGGGGGAAGCAATCAGCCCCAGCATTTT. It codes for CASSRDGGSNQPQHF.

J is TRBJ2-1 and V is TRBV9; 16 bases agree with TRBD2. Trimming cost V 4 bases and J 10 bases; bases outside gene matches: 8. Germline V gene data show CDR1 as SGDLS and CDR2 as YYNGEE. The CDR3 has 16 residues. CDR3 coding DNA: TGTGCCAGCAGCCTGGGGACTAGCGGGAGGGCGGGCGAGCAGTTCTTC. Protein product: CASSLGTSGRAGEQFF.

CDR3 protein: CASSAPGLAGNTDTQYF. In DNA, the CDR3 is TGTGCCAGCAGTGCCCCGGGACTAGCGGGAAACACAGATACGCAGTATTTT. This chain links TRBV27 with TRBJ2-3; 13 bases map to TRBD2. The CDR3 has 17 residues. Trimming at V came to 5 bases and at J to 2 bases, leaving 7 bases not matched to a gene. The germline V gene encodes CDR1 MNHEY and CDR2 SMNVEV (reference sequence).

This chain connects TRBV7-3 to TRBJ2-7, with TRBD2 matching 7 bases. Germline CDR1 reads SGHTA; CDR2 reads FQGTGA. Unmatched junction bases numbered 10, after V lost 6 bases and J lost 5 bases. This CDR3 is built from 14 residues. The DNA of the CDR3 is TGTGCCAGCAGTCCCGGACTAGACTATGACGAGCAGTACTTC. It translates to CASSPGLDYDEQYF.

The rearrangement uses TRBV6-5 and TRBJ2-1; 7 bases are shared with TRBD2. V lost 6 bases to trimming and J lost 4 bases; unmatched junction nucleotides: 9. CDR3 size: 15 residues. Germline lookup yields CDR1 MNHEY and CDR2 SVGAGI. As DNA, the CDR3 is TGTGCCAGCAGCCGCGGACTAGATCTTTACAATGAGCAGTTCTTC. This translates into CASSRGLDLYNEQFF.

J is TRBJ2-2 and V is TRBV7-2; 14 nucleotides align to TRBD2. The V segment lost 1 base and the J segment 4 bases; nucleotides outside the gene matches: 2. The CDR3 runs to 17 residues. The V gene's germline CDR1 is SGHTA and CDR2 FQGNSA. This CDR3 reads CASSLGGLAGVTGELFF. The CDR3 DNA sequence: TGTGCCAGCAGCTTAGGGGGACTAGCGGGGGTCACCGGGGAGCTGTTTTTT.

The V call is TRBV19, the J call TRBJ1-5, with TRBD1 identical over 8 bases. CDR3 length equals 16 residues. CDR1 is LNHDA, CDR2 SQIVND, per germline (reference sequence). After removal of 1 base from V and 4 bases from J, the junction contained 6 bases not matched to a gene. The CDR3 spells CASSIVGQGVNQPQHF. CDR3 coding DNA: TGTGCCAGTAGTATAGTAGGACAGGGTGTAAATCAGCCCCAGCATTTT.

This chain connects TRBV15 to TRBJ2-1; tentative D call: TRBD2 (5 bases). Germline CDR1 and CDR2: LNHNV and YYDKDF (reference sequence). The V end was cut by 0 bases, the J end by 5 bases, with 8 bases between. The CDR3 consists of 14 residues. The CDR3 here is CATSREVEDNEQFF. The CDR3 DNA is TGTGCCACCAGCAGAGAGGTGGAGGACAATGAGCAGTTCTTC.

This clone was picked up one time. The J gene is TRBJ2-7, the V gene TRBV28; TRBD1 might be the D (6 bases). The germline CDR1 and CDR2 sequences are MDHEN and SYDVKM. Trimming pared 6 bases from V and 2 bases from J, leaving 11 bases between. The CDR3 totals 13 residues. Here the CDR3 DNA reads TGTGCCAGCAGGAACAGGGCCCCCTACGAGCAGTACTTC. Its translation is CASRNRAPYEQYF.

This clone was detected only once. The chain joins TRBV7-8 to TRBJ2-3; D might be TRBD1 (7 bases). Germline CDR1 SGHVS, CDR2 FQNEAQ. This CDR3 spans 15 amino acids. With 2 bases removed from V and 6 bases from J, the gap between germline ends came to 15 bases. Here the CDR3 DNA reads TGTGCCAGCAGCTTAACCCAGGGGGGTATGGATACGCAGTATTTT. Protein sequence: CASSLTQGGMDTQYF.

The CDR3 region is CASSHQVPPGTGNEQFF. In DNA, the CDR3 is TGCGCCAGCAGTCATCAGGTCCCCCCGGGAACCGGCAATGAGCAGTTCTTC. This sequence joins TRBV23-1 and TRBJ2-1; TRBD2 is a possible D gene (5 bases). TRBV23-1 is given ORF status, its function remaining uncertain. This CDR3 region has 17 residues. Trimming stripped 3 bases from V and 6 bases from J, with 21 bases between.

The chain links TRBV6-6 to TRBJ2-7; D remains unclear. CDR3 length equals 14 residues. Deletions cut 0 bases from V and 3 bases from J, with 9 bases between. Per the germline V gene, CDR1 is MNHNY and CDR2 is SVGAGI (reference sequence). CDR3 loop: CASSYSPHSYEQYF. The CDR3 DNA reads as TGTGCCAGCAGTTACTCGCCCCACAGCTACGAGCAGTACTTC.

This chain links TRBV5-1 with TRBJ1-1; possible D gene TRBD1, 5 bases. V lost 7 bases and J lost 0, with 10 bases in between. Germline V CDR1 and CDR2: SGHRS, YFSETQ. The CDR3 runs to 13 residues. This CDR3 is CASARGLNTEAFF. In DNA form, the CDR3 reads TGCGCCAGCGCTAGGGGCCTGAACACTGAAGCTTTCTTT.

V usage is TRBV28 and J usage is TRBJ1-2; no firm D call. Trimming pared 5 bases from V and 2 bases from J, leaving 15 bases between. This CDR3 spans 15 amino acids. Germline V CDR1 and CDR2: MDHEN, SYDVKM. The CDR3 DNA sequence: TGTGCCAGCAGTCCGCAGTATATCTTAAACTATGGCTACACCTTC. This gives the protein CASSPQYILNYGYTF.

V gene TRBV6-5 combines with J gene TRBJ1-1; 7 nucleotides line up with TRBD1. The CDR3 consists of 15 residues. CDR1 and CDR2 from the germline V gene are MNHEY and SVGAGI. Trimming cost V 5 bases and J 2 bases; bases outside gene matches: 8. The CDR3 DNA reads as TGTGCCAGCAGTCTAAACAGGGGCGCTAACACTGAAGCTTTCTTT. This encodes CASSLNRGANTEAFF.